These 11 T cell receptor beta chains were sequenced from one sample in a study of shared clonotypes between healthy human individuals. Profiling relied on immunoSEQ multiplex PCR, and the TCRdb table lists in-frame clones only, not all of them. There are 2,500,000 or so clones in the sample; over 85% occur only once, and 0.11% to 0.15% lies in the top ten. The specimen was naive CD4+ T cells sorted from blood. Subset indicated: CD45RA+ positively selected. The receptors were gathered from a man between 18 and 29 years old in good health.

The CDR3 region is CASSFFLGGTETQYF. CDR3 nucleotide sequence: TGTGCCAGCAGCTTCTTTTTAGGGGGCACAGAGACCCAGTACTTC. V usage is TRBV5-6 and J usage is TRBJ2-5, with 7 positions matching TRBD1. Germline V CDR1 and CDR2: SGHDT, YYEEEE. Trimming took 2 bases from V and 4 from J; bases not matched to a gene: 8. The CDR3 is 15 amino acids.

The rearrangement links TRBV7-9 to TRBJ2-1; D might be TRBD2 (6 bases). CDR3 length: 13 residues. Trimming removed 8 bases at V and 12 bases at J, with 20 bases between. Germline values: CDR1 SEHNR, CDR2 FQNEAQ (reference sequence). The CDR3 nucleotides read TGTGCCAGCTCGTTACGCCTGGAGGGGCCGCAGTTCTTC. The encoded protein is CASSLRLEGPQFF.

The chain uses TRBV10-3 and TRBJ2-1, with 9 nucleotides matching TRBD2. Germline V gene sequence: CDR1 ENHRY, CDR2 SYGVKD. The J segment lost 6 bases and the V segment lost 5 bases, leaving 11 bases of the junction unmatched. This CDR3 contains 16 residues. DNA of the CDR3: TGTGCCATCAGTCGACTAGCGGAGGGCTTTTCCAATGAGCAGTTCTTC. Protein: CAISRLAEGFSNEQFF.

The V and J genes are TRBV5-1 and TRBJ1-2, with 7 bases fitting TRBD1. The length of the CDR3 is 14 residues. V trimming: 4 bases; J trimming: 6 bases; junction bases outside the gene matches: 9. In germline, CDR1 is SGHRS, CDR2 YFSETQ. The CDR3 sequence is CASSRQGGLDGYTF. DNA of the CDR3: TGCGCCAGCAGCCGACAGGGAGGGTTAGATGGCTACACCTTC.

Concerning this clone: The same CDR3 can be traced to other DNA sequences in this sample. The chain uses TRBV6-1 and TRBJ1-5, with D uncertain. V lost 2 bases to trimming and J lost 2 bases, with 4 bases between them. Germline V lookup: CDR1 MNHNS, CDR2 SASEGT. The CDR3 sequence is 13 residues long. In DNA form, the CDR3 reads TGTGCCAGCAGTGAAAGGGGCAATCAGCCCCAGCATTTT. Its protein is CASSERGNQPQHF.

A note on this clone: Other DNA sequences from this sample encode an identical CDR3 as well. The chain uses TRBV29-1 and TRBJ2-5; the D gene is possibly TRBD1 (5 bases). CDR3 length: 11 amino acids. V was shortened by 2 bases and J by 5 bases, with 6 bases between the two germline ends. CDR1 and CDR2 (germline): SQVTM, ANQGSEA. The CDR3 region is CSVEKGETQYF. CDR3 DNA: TGCAGCGTTGAAAAGGGGGAGACCCAGTACTTC.

A note on this clone: Other DNA sequences in the same sample also yield this CDR3. The V and J genes are TRBV18 and TRBJ1-1; tentatively, D is TRBD1 (5 bases). V was trimmed by 5 bases and J by 2 bases, leaving 9 bases between them. Germline lookup yields CDR1 KGHSH and CDR2 LQKENI. The CDR3 sequence is 13 residues long. The CDR3 nucleotides are TGTGCCAGCTCAGGGGGTCTCAACACTGAAGCTTTCTTT. Translated: CASSGGLNTEAFF. The variable domain in full, completed from reference TRBV18 and TRBJ1-1, reads NAGVMQNPRHLVRRRGQEARLRCSPMKGHSHVYWYRQLPEEGLKFMVYLQKENIIDESGMPKERFSAEFPKEGPSILRIQQVVRGDSAAYFCASSGGLNTEAFFGQGTRLTVV.

V and J are TRBV7-9 and TRBJ1-1; no firm D call. This CDR3 contains 14 residues. CDR1 and CDR2 (germline): SEHNR, FQNEAQ (reference sequence). The V gene lost 0 bases and the J gene lost 3 bases, with 8 bases spanning the gap. CDR3 nucleotide sequence: TGTGCCAGCAGCTTAGCAGGGTCCTACACTGAAGCTTTCTTT. Encoded protein: CASSLAGSYTEAFF.

A note on this clone: Germline and junction disagree at one end, which may indicate a read error. The V call is TRBV7-8, the J call TRBJ1-6, with D possibly matching TRBD1 (5 bases). Per germline, CDR1 SGHVS and CDR2 FQNEAQ. CDR3 length equals 14 residues. In DNA form, the CDR3 reads TGTGCCAGCAGCTTCAGGGAGGTAGATTCACCCCCCCACTTT. Protein product: CASSFREVDSPPHF.

J is TRBJ2-2 and V is TRBV9, with D tentatively TRBD2 (7 bases). V dropped 5 bases and J dropped 6 bases, with 23 bases sitting between them. The CDR3 has 17 residues. Germline lookup yields CDR1 SGDLS and CDR2 YYNGEE. The CDR3 nucleotides are TGTGCCAGCAGGAGGGGGGGCCTTGCGCCCCCGGCCGGGGAGCTGTTTTTT. This translates into CASRRGGLAPPAGELFF.

J is TRBJ1-6 and V is TRBV6-5; D call uncertain. The germline V gene has CDR1 MNHEY and CDR2 SVGAGI. This CDR3 is 13 amino acids long. The germline V and J ends were trimmed by 2 bases and 9 bases, with 8 bases remaining between them. DNA of the CDR3: TGTGCCAGCAGTTACAAAGGCGGTTCACCCCTCCACTTT. This codes for CASSYKGGSPLHF.